Shown below are 3 T cell receptor beta chains from a single sample sequenced in a study of neurological immune-mediated disorders. One entry per CDR3 protein, called by TCRdb with MiXCR from the 5' RACE reads. This table holds some 66,000 distinct CDR3 sequences, roughly 4.8% found once. The specimen was PBMCs. The receptors were sampled from a young man with multiple sclerosis.

This clonotype was observed at least ten times. The V call is TRBV4-1, the J call TRBJ1-6; D remains ambiguous. Germline lookup yields CDR1 MGHRA and CDR2 YSYEKL. The CDR3 sequence is 19 residues long. V lost 0 bases, J lost 0 bases, and 15 bases lay in between. CDR3 loop: CASSQDLFGLASYNSPLHF. The CDR3 DNA reads TGCGCCAGCAGCCAAGATTTGTTCGGGCTTGCCTCCTATAATTCACCCCTCCACTTT.

The table lists this clonotype with many counts. This chain joins TRBV20-1 and TRBJ1-2, with a weak D call TRBD1 (6 bases). This CDR3 spans 14 amino acids. Trimming took off 6 bases at V and 3 bases at J, with 17 bases between the two ends. In germline, CDR1 is DFQATT, CDR2 SNEGSKA (reference sequence). The CDR3 DNA follows: TGCAGTGCCACGACCGGGGGGCTGGACTATGGCTACACCTTC. This gives the protein CSATTGGLDYGYTF.

In this sample, this clonotype turned up many times. The chain recombines TRBV11-2 with TRBJ1-1; no firm D call. Germline-derived CDR1 and CDR2 are SGHAT and FQNNGV. V shed 2 bases and J shed 4 bases, with 14 bases lying between them. CDR3 length equals 15 residues. CDR3 residues: CASSLWYGGGTEAFF. CDR3 DNA: TGTGCCAGCAGCTTATGGTACGGTGGCGGCACTGAAGCTTTCTTT. The full variable domain, its missing parts supplied by reference TRBV11-2 and TRBJ1-1, is EAGVAQSPRYKIIEKRQSVAFWCNPISGHATLYWYQQILGQGPKLLIQFQNNGVVDDSQLPKDRFSAERLKGVDSTLKIQPAKLEDSAVYLCASSLWYGGGTEAFFGQGTRLTVV.